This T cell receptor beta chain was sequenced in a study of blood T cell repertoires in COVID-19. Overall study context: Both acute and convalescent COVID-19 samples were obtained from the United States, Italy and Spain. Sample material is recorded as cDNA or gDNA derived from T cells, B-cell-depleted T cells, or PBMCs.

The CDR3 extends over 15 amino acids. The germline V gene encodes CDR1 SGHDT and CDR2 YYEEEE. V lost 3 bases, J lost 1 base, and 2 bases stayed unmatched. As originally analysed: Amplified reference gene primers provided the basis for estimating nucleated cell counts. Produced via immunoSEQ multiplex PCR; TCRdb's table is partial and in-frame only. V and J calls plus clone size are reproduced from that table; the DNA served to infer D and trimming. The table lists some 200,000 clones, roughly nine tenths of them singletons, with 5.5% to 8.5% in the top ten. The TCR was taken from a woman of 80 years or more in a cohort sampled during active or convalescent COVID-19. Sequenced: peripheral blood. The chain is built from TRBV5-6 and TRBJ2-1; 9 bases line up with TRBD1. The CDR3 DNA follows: TGTGCCAGCAGCTGGGGACAGGGTTCCTACAATGAGCAGTTCTTC. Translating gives CASSWGQGSYNEQFF.